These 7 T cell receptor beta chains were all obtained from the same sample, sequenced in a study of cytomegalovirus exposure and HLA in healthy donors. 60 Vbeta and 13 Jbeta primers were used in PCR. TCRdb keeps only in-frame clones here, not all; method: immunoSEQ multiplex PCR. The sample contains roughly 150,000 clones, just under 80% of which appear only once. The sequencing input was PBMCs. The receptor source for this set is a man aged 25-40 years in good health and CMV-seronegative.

CDR3 residues: CASSEGQHSGNTIYF. For the CDR3, the DNA is TGTGCCAGCAGTGAAGGACAGCACTCTGGAAACACCATATATTTT. The V call is TRBV2, the J call TRBJ1-3, with D possibly TRBD1 on 5 matching bases. CDR1 and CDR2 (germline): SNHLY, FYNNEI. The V end lost 1 base, the J end lost 0 bases, and 7 bases lay between the germline ends. The CDR3 has 15 residues.

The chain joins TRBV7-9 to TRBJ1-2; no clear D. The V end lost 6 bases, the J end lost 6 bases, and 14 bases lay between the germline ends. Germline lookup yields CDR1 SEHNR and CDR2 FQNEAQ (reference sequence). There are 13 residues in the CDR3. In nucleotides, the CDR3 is TGTGCCAGCAGTCTACTAATAACGAATGGCTACACCTTC. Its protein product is CASSLLITNGYTF.

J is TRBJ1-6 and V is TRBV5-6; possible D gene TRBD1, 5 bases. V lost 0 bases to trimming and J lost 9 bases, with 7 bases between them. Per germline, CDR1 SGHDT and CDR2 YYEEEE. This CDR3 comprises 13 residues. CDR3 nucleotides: TGTGCCAGCAGCTTGGACAGGTCTTCACCCCTCCACTTT. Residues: CASSLDRSSPLHF.

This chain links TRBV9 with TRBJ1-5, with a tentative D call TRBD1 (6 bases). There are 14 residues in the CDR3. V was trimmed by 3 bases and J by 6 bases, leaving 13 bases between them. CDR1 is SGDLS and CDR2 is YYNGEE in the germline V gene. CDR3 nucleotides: TGTGCCAGCAGCGCGCCAGGGGATGGTCAGCCCCAGCATTTT. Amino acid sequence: CASSAPGDGQPQHF.

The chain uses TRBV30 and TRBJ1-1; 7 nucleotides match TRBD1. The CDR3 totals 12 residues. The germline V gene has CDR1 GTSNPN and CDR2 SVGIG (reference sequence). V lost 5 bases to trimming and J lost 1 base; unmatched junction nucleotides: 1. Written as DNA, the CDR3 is TGTGCCTGGGGGACAGAGAACACTGAAGCTTTCTTT. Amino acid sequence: CAWGTENTEAFF.

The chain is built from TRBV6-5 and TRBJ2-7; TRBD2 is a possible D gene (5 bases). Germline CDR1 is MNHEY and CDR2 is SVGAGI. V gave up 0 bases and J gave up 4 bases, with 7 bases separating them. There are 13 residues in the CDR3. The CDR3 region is CASSYSRVYEQYF. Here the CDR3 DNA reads TGTGCCAGCAGTTACTCGAGGGTTTACGAGCAGTACTTC.

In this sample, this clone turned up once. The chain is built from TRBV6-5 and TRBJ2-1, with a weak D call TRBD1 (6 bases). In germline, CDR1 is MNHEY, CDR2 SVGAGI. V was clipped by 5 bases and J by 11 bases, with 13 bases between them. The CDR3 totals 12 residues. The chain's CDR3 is CASSRGSGKQFF. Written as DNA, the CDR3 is TGTGCCAGCAGTAGGGGGAGTGGTAAGCAGTTCTTC.